This T cell receptor beta chain was identified during a study of blood T cell repertoires in COVID-19. Here immunoSEQ multiplex PCR was the method, and the copy in TCRdb shows in-frame clones only, minus some. This sample has under 350,000 clones, with 89% found just once. A single count supports this clone. The CDR3 runs to 16 residues. Trimming stripped 3 bases from V and 0 bases from J, with 12 bases between. The germline V gene encodes CDR1 LGHDT and CDR2 YNNKEL (reference sequence). This clonotype was obtained from a middle-aged woman who had recovered from COVID-19. The genes are TRBV3-1 (or the pseudogene TRBV3-2) and TRBJ1-3; the D gene is possibly TRBD1 (6 bases). The sequencing sample was made of PBMCs or T cells enriched from blood (not recorded which). The CDR3: CASSHGGGGSGNTIYF. CDR3 DNA: TGTGCCAGCAGCCATGGAGGGGGGGGCTCTGGAAACACCATATATTTT.